These 28 T cell receptor beta chains originate from one sample sequenced in a study of tumor and adjacent non-tumor tissue in lung cancer. The library came from three nested PCR rounds adapted from ARM-PCR protocols. Each CDR3 protein is one row after TCRdb ran MiXCR on the multiplex PCR reads. The sample consists of about 85,000 distinct CDR3 sequences, 61% of them appearing once. RNA was extracted from bulk tissue without any cell sorting. The sample comprised lung tumor tissue. The receptors were gathered from a man aged 65 to 79 with non-small cell lung cancer.

In regard to this clonotype: This may be a read error, as it is one base from a much larger clone. The chain couples TRBV20-1 to TRBJ1-2, with a weak D call TRBD1 (6 bases). CDR1 and CDR2 from the germline V gene are DFQATT and SNEGSKA (reference sequence). CDR3 size: 14 residues. This CDR3 reads CSARVPRDIYGYAF. CDR3 DNA sequence: TGCAGTGCTAGGGTGCCCCGGGACATCTATGGCTACGCCTTC.

Turning to this clonotype: A much more abundant neighbour one base away suggests this may be a read error. The chain joins TRBV20-1 to TRBJ2-1; possible D gene TRBD2, 5 bases. Germline CDR1 DFQATT, CDR2 SNEGSKA (reference sequence). The CDR3 totals 17 residues. V lost 0 bases to trimming and J lost 5 bases, with 20 bases between them. The DNA for the CDR3 is TGCAGTGCTAGAGATTCGGTAGCGCGAGGGCCTCACAATGAGCAGTTCTTC. Translation gives CSARDSVARGPHNEQFF.

V is TRBV6-1 and J is TRBJ2-6; the D gene is possibly TRBD2 (5 bases). CDR3 size: 16 residues. Trimming took off 8 bases at V and 0 bases at J, with 14 bases between the two ends. The germline gives CDR1 MNHNS, CDR2 SASEGT. CDR3 protein: CASGAEGSSGANVLTF. CDR3 in DNA: TGTGCCAGCGGCGCCGAGGGCAGCTCTGGGGCCAACGTCCTGACTTTC.

The chain is built from TRBV7-8 and TRBJ2-1; tentative D call: TRBD2 (6 bases). The CDR3 is 14 residues long. Trimming left V 1 base short and J 16 bases short, with 20 bases between. CDR1 and CDR2 (germline): SGHVS, FQNEAQ. The CDR3 spells CASSLVGGRIRQFF. In DNA form, the CDR3 reads TGTGCCAGCAGCTTAGTCGGAGGGCGGATTCGGCAATTCTTC.

V gene TRBV29-1 combines with J gene TRBJ2-7; possibly TRBD1 or TRBD2 for D (6 bases each). Germline-derived CDR1 and CDR2 are SQVTM and ANQGSEA. V gave up 7 bases and J gave up 0 bases, with 16 bases separating them. CDR3 length equals 14 residues. The CDR3 here is CSAAGGPSSYEQYF. The CDR3 nucleotides read TGCAGCGCCGCTGGGGGGCCCAGCTCCTACGAGCAGTACTTC.

As regards this clonotype: Its ends do not fully match the called genes, so a read error is possible. The rearrangement joins TRBV11-2 to TRBJ2-7; no clear D. Germline CDR1 and CDR2: SGHAT and FQNNGV. This CDR3 is 13 amino acids long. The CDR3 bases are TGTGCCAGCAGCTTAGATCATGTTTACGAGCAATACTTC. Protein: CASSLDHVYEQYF.

There are a few counts of this clonotype. The gene calls are TRBV24-1 and TRBJ2-3, with D perhaps matching TRBD2 (6 bases). The germline V gene has CDR1 KGHDR and CDR2 SFDVKD. The CDR3 runs 13 residues. Trimming stripped 9 bases from V and 6 bases from J, with 15 bases between. The CDR3 loop reads CATRTTSGDTQYF. The DNA for the CDR3 is TGTGCCACCCGGACTACTTCGGGGGATACGCAGTATTTT.

The chain recombines TRBV28 with TRBJ2-7, with D perhaps matching TRBD1 (5 bases). Trimming took 8 bases from V and 4 from J, leaving 12 bases between them. Germline-derived CDR1 and CDR2 are MDHEN and SYDVKM. CDR3 length: 12 residues. The CDR3 reads CASSDSRYEQYF. CDR3 DNA sequence: TGTGCCAGCTCCGACAGCAGGTACGAGCAGTACTTC.

As regards this clonotype: Compared with germline, one end of the junction differs, possibly owing to a read error. This chain connects TRBV29-1 to TRBJ2-4; weak D call: TRBD1 (5 bases). CDR3 length: 13 amino acids. Germline-derived CDR1 and CDR2 are SQVTM and ANQGSEA. The CDR3 reads CSVKCGQGNIKYF. DNA for the CDR3: TGCAGCGTTAAATGTGGACAAGGGAACATTAAGTATTTC.

A word on this clonotype: The germline gene is not matched at one end of the junction; a read error may be the cause. V usage is TRBV6-2 or TRBV6-3 and J usage is TRBJ2-7, with D possibly matching TRBD2 (7 bases). Germline V gene sequence: CDR1 MNHEY, CDR2 SVGEGT. This CDR3 has 14 residues. CDR3: CASSYRGGPYVQYF. The CDR3 coding sequence is TGTGCCAGCAGTTACAGGGGGGGACCCTACGTGCAGTACTTC.

This clonotype has just a few counts. Just one base apart from a much larger clone, this may be a read error. The chain combines TRBV6-1 with TRBJ1-1; unclear D gene. CDR1 and CDR2 from the germline V gene are MNHNS and SASEGT. This CDR3 is built from 15 residues. V was trimmed by 2 bases and J by 5 bases, leaving 15 bases between them. The CDR3 protein is CASSEKTLSGTEAFF. CDR3 sequence (DNA): TGTGCCAGCAGTGAAAAAACCCTGTCGGGAACTGAAGCTTTCTTT.

This clonotype was recorded a few times. A much larger clone differs from this one at a single base, so this may be a read error. The chain combines TRBV6-1 with TRBJ2-7, with unresolved D. The CDR3 is 14 residues long. Germline-derived CDR1 and CDR2 are MNHNS and SASEGT. The CDR3 protein is CASSRTELGYEQHF. The CDR3 DNA follows: TGTGCCAGCAGCCGGACGGAGTTGGGCTACGAGCAGCACTTC.

Points on this clonotype: A read error is likely, as this CDR3 ends without the conserved phenylalanine or tryptophan. The V and J genes are TRBV5-1 and TRBJ2-5; D possibly corresponds to TRBD2 (6 bases). V was shortened by 4 bases and J by 4 bases, with 8 bases between the two germline ends. This CDR3 region has 12 residues. CDR1 and CDR2 (germline): SGHRS, YFSETQ. This CDR3 reads CASSKEGETQYL. The CDR3 nucleotides read TGCGCCAGCAGCAAGGAGGGAGAGACCCAGTACTTA.

On this clonotype itself: Given the absence of the conserved phenylalanine or tryptophan at the CDR3 end, a read error is likely. V gene TRBV28 combines with J gene TRBJ2-7; TRBD2 aligns across 8 bases. V gave up 7 bases and J gave up 4 bases; unmatched junction bases: 3. Germline values: CDR1 MDHEN, CDR2 SYDVKM. This CDR3 has 12 residues. In DNA form, the CDR3 reads TGTGCCAGCAAGGTAGCGGGGTACGAGCAGTACTCC. Its translation is CASKVAGYEQYS.

For this clonotype: A much larger clonotype is one base distant, so this may be a read error. The chain has TRBV4-1 and TRBJ2-2, with TRBD1 identical over 7 bases. Germline V gene sequence: CDR1 MGHRA, CDR2 YSYEKL. CDR3 size: 19 residues. This CDR3 is CASSDKSGGIQGRPGEPFF. CDR3 DNA sequence: TGCGCCAGCAGCGACAAAAGTGGGGGCATACAGGGGAGACCCGGGGAGCCGTTTTTT.

With respect to this clonotype: Being one base from a much bigger clone, this may be a read error. The chain recombines TRBV7-8 with TRBJ1-1; D not certain. Trimming removed 5 bases at V and 4 bases at J, with 14 bases between. CDR1 is SGHVS, CDR2 FQNEAQ, per germline. This CDR3 contains 14 residues. This CDR3 reads CASSRGGYLTEAFF. In nucleotides, the CDR3 is TGTGCCAGCAGCAGAGGTGGTTACCTCACTGAAGCTTTCTTT.

Comments on this clonotype: The junction and the germline gene differ at one end; a read error may be behind it. The chain uses TRBV6-1 and TRBJ1-2, with D possibly TRBD1 on 5 matching bases. This CDR3 has 16 amino acids. CDR1 and CDR2 from the germline V gene are MNHNS and SASEGT. This CDR3 reads CAISEWFGGSTYGYTF. The DNA of the CDR3 is TGTGCCATCAGTGAGTGGTTTGGGGGATCTACCTATGGCTACACCTTC.

Only a few counts were recorded for this clonotype. A much larger clonotype is one base distant, so this may be a read error. The V gene is TRBV6-5, the J gene TRBJ2-5; a weak D match, TRBD1 (5 bases). The V and J ends lost 5 bases and 4 bases respectively, with 14 bases between them. The CDR3 extends over 14 amino acids. Germline V gives CDR1 MNHEY, CDR2 SVGAGI. This chain's CDR3 is CASSPPRVGETQYF. DNA for the CDR3: TGTGCCAGCAGTCCTCCCAGGGTTGGAGAGACCCAGTACTTC.

Comment on this clonotype: A read error is possible here, since a much larger clone lies one base away. The CDR3 protein is CVSREINIQYF. The CDR3 DNA reads as TGTGTCAGCAGGGAGATAAACATTCAGTACTTC. This rearrangement joins TRBV6-1 to TRBJ2-4; D possibly matches TRBD1 or TRBD2 (5 bases each). The CDR3 totals 11 residues. CDR1 and CDR2 (germline): MNHNS, SASEGT.

With respect to this clonotype: A much larger clone differs by one base, so this may be a read error. This chain connects TRBV29-1 to TRBJ2-6; D may correspond to TRBD1 or TRBD2 (5 bases each). The germline CDR1 and CDR2 sequences are SQVTM and ANQGSEA. The CDR3 consists of 14 residues. The V end was cut by 1 base, the J end by 5 bases, with 9 bases between. The CDR3 loop reads CSVEGGNWANVLTF. The DNA for the CDR3 is TGCAGCGTTGAAGGGGGGAACTGGGCCAACGTCCTGACTTTC.

Regarding this clonotype: A read error is possible here, since a much larger clone lies one base away. The CDR3, as DNA: TGTGCCAGCTGTTACGAAAGGTCTAGCAATCAGCCCCAGCATTTT. This sequence encodes CASCYERSSNQPQHF. The chain combines TRBV6-5 with TRBJ1-5; the D is unclear. Per the germline V gene, CDR1 is MNHEY and CDR2 is SVGAGI. The CDR3 totals 15 residues.

Worth noting for this clonotype: The CDR3 does not close with the conserved phenylalanine or tryptophan, likely indicating a read error. The chain joins TRBV11-2 to TRBJ2-6; the D gene could be TRBD1 or TRBD2 (7 bases each). In germline, CDR1 is SGHAT, CDR2 FQNNGV. This CDR3 has 19 residues. The DNA of the CDR3 is TGTGCCAGCAGCTCCCCGGGGGGAAGAGGGGGCTCTGTGGCCAACGCCCTGACTTTA. Translated: CASSSPGGRGGSVANALTL.

The chain joins TRBV20-1 to TRBJ2-4; TRBD2 matches at 9 bases. J gave up 0 bases and V 7 bases, and 13 bases lay outside the gene matches. There are 17 residues in the CDR3. The germline V gene encodes CDR1 DFQATT and CDR2 SNEGSKA (reference sequence). CDR3 protein: CSEPISGSPLAKNIQYF. In nucleotides, the CDR3 is TGCAGTGAACCTATTAGCGGGAGCCCACTAGCCAAAAACATTCAGTACTTC.

This clonotype appeared a few times. One junction end does not reproduce the germline sequence, and a read error may be involved. In DNA, the CDR3 is TGTACCATCAGTGACAGTGTAATACGAAAGGAAGCTTTCTTT. As protein: CTISDSVIRKEAFF. The genes are TRBV10-3 and TRBJ1-1, with a weak D call TRBD1 (5 bases). The CDR3 contains 14 residues. CDR1 and CDR2 from the germline V gene are ENHRY and SYGVKD.

V usage is TRBV11-2 and J usage is TRBJ2-1; D is uncertain. The CDR3 spans 12 residues. CDR1 SGHAT and CDR2 FQNNGV come from the germline V gene. V lost 10 bases and J 10 bases, leaving 17 bases between the germline ends. CDR3 DNA: TGTGCCAATAGGGCAGGTAGTATCGAGCAGTTCTTC. Translating it yields CANRAGSIEQFF.

The sample holds many counts of this clonotype. The chain uses TRBV12-3 or TRBV12-4 and TRBJ2-1; the match to TRBD1 covers 8 bases. This CDR3 has 16 residues. The junction had 13 bases not matched to a gene; V was cut back by 4 bases and J by 8 bases. The CDR3 reads CASSSGTGFPGDEQFF. Here the CDR3 DNA reads TGTGCCAGCAGTTCCGGGACAGGTTTCCCCGGAGATGAGCAGTTCTTC.

This clonotype has ten or more counts. The chain carries TRBV6-6 and TRBJ1-6; the match to TRBD1 covers 11 bases. Germline lookup yields CDR1 MNHNY and CDR2 SVGAGI (reference sequence). The CDR3 is made up of 16 amino acids. V shed 2 bases, J shed 7 bases, and the junction held 4 bases outside the gene matches. CDR3 sequence: CASSYPGQGVNSPLHF. CDR3 sequence (DNA): TGTGCCAGCAGTTACCCGGGACAGGGGGTAAATTCACCCCTCCACTTT.

To note about this clonotype: One base away lies a much larger clone, so this may be a sequencing read error. The V call is TRBV4-1, the J call TRBJ2-3; D not certain. Germline CDR1 and CDR2: MGHRA and YSYEKL. The CDR3 runs 15 residues. The V end was cut by 0 bases, the J end by 4 bases, with 11 bases between. CDR3 in DNA: TGCGCCAGCAGCCAAGATCCAGCCGGCGCAGATACGCAGTATTTT. Amino acid sequence: CASSQDPAGADTQYF.